This passage covers 17 T cell receptor beta chains from one sample sequenced in a study of shared clonotypes between healthy human individuals. Here immunoSEQ multiplex PCR was the method, and the copy in TCRdb shows in-frame clones only, minus some. Of over 1.5 million clones in the sample, 95% to 99% were seen once. The sample comprised naive CD4+ T cells sorted from blood. The subset is: CD45RA+ positively selected. The receptors stem from a man aged 30 to 39 in good health.

The J gene is TRBJ2-3, the V gene TRBV7-9; D possibly corresponds to TRBD1 (5 bases). The germline V gene has CDR1 SEHNR and CDR2 FQNEAQ (reference sequence). The germline V and J ends were trimmed by 5 bases and 1 base, with 7 bases remaining between them. The CDR3 extends over 13 amino acids. The CDR3, as DNA: TGTGCCAGCAGCACAGGCGGCACAGATACGCAGTATTTT. Encoded protein: CASSTGGTDTQYF. The full variable domain, its missing parts supplied by reference TRBV7-9 and TRBJ2-3, is DTGVSQNPRHKITKRGQNVTFRCDPISEHNRLYWYRQTLGQGPEFLTYFQNEAQLEKSRLLSDRFSAERPKGSFSTLEIQRTEQGDSAMYLCASSTGGTDTQYFGPGTRLTVL.

V and J are TRBV15 and TRBJ1-2; D unresolved. V gave up 5 bases and J gave up 4 bases, with 20 bases separating them. Germline-derived CDR1 and CDR2 are LNHNV and YYDKDF (reference sequence). The CDR3 runs 16 residues. Written as DNA, the CDR3 is TGTGCCACCAGCCCGCGTCCCCTCGGGCAGAGCTATGGCTACACCTTC. Residues: CATSPRPLGQSYGYTF. Complete variable domain (other parts from reference TRBV15 and TRBJ1-2): DAMVIQNPRYQVTQFGKPVTLSCSQTLNHNVMYWYQQKSSQAPKLLFHYYDKDFNNEADTPDNFQSRRPNTSFCFLDIRSPGLGDTAMYLCATSPRPLGQSYGYTFGSGTRLTVV.

This clone was seen only a few times. Other nucleotide sequences in the sample specify the same CDR3. The chain is built from TRBV5-1 and TRBJ2-2; D may be TRBD2 (5 bases). Deletions cut 5 bases from V and 5 bases from J, with 13 bases between. The CDR3 contains 14 residues. The germline gives CDR1 SGHRS, CDR2 YFSETQ. The CDR3: CASSLGASTGELFF. The CDR3 DNA sequence: TGCGCCAGCAGTCTGGGAGCCTCTACCGGGGAGCTGTTTTTT.

The chain combines TRBV18 with TRBJ2-5, with 7 bases fitting TRBD1. Germline V gives CDR1 KGHSH, CDR2 LQKENI. Losses at the gene ends were 3 bases for V and 5 bases for J; bases not matched to a gene: 6. CDR3 length: 14 residues. CDR3 loop: CASSPETGRETQYF. The CDR3 DNA reads as TGTGCCAGCTCACCCGAGACAGGGCGGGAGACCCAGTACTTC.

The chain recombines TRBV5-4 with TRBJ2-5; possible D gene TRBD2, 5 bases. Per the germline V gene, CDR1 is SGHNT and CDR2 is YYREEE (reference sequence). This CDR3 has 13 residues. Trimming removed 4 bases at V and 6 bases at J, with 13 bases between. The CDR3 nucleotides read TGTGCCAGCAGCGCTCTAGCCCAGAAGACCCAGTACTTC. It codes for CASSALAQKTQYF.

This sequence joins TRBV7-2 and TRBJ2-1, with no clear D. Trimming took 1 base from V and 0 from J, leaving 13 bases between them. Germline CDR1 is SGHTA and CDR2 is FQGNSA. This CDR3 region has 17 residues. The CDR3 spells CASSLVRHILSYNEQFF. In DNA, the CDR3 is TGTGCCAGCAGCTTAGTAAGGCACATCCTCTCCTACAATGAGCAGTTCTTC.

Remarks on this clone: Within the sample, other DNA sequences also encode this same CDR3. V and J are TRBV15 and TRBJ2-2; possible D gene TRBD2, 5 bases. Looked up from germline, CDR1 is LNHNV and CDR2 is YYDKDF (reference sequence). This CDR3 spans 14 amino acids. Between the trimmed V and J ends, which lost 1 base and 2 bases, there was a span of 5 bases. The DNA for the CDR3 is TGTGCCACCAGCAGAGCGGGAAACACCGGGGAGCTGTTTTTT. Encoded protein: CATSRAGNTGELFF.

A note on this clone: This specimen includes other DNA sequences encoding the same CDR3. CDR3 DNA sequence: TGCAGTGCTAGGGGAGGAGAGACCCAGTACTTC. It translates to CSARGGETQYF. This sequence joins TRBV20-1 and TRBJ2-5; possibly TRBD2 for D (6 bases). The CDR3 consists of 11 residues. V lost 3 bases and J 4 bases, leaving 6 bases between the germline ends. Germline lookup yields CDR1 DFQATT and CDR2 SNEGSKA (reference sequence).

The V gene is TRBV28, the J gene TRBJ1-2; D is possibly TRBD1 (5 bases). CDR3 length: 15 amino acids. The germline V and J ends were trimmed by 3 bases and 8 bases, with 19 bases remaining between them. Germline V gene data show CDR1 as MDHEN and CDR2 as SYDVKM. The CDR3 nucleotides are TGTGCCAGCAGTTTTTCCAACAGGAATCGCTGGGGCTACACCTTC. Its translation is CASSFSNRNRWGYTF.

This chain uses TRBV4-1 with TRBJ1-1; D unclear. Germline loops: CDR1 MGHRA, CDR2 YSYEKL. The CDR3 covers 15 residues. Trimming removed 0 bases at V and 1 base at J, with 9 bases between. The CDR3 here is CASSQEQVRNTEAFF. CDR3 nucleotides: TGCGCCAGCAGCCAAGAGCAGGTTAGGAACACTGAAGCTTTCTTT.

The CDR3 spells CASSSSNPSGELFF. The CDR3 nucleotides read TGTGCCAGCAGCTCCAGTAATCCATCCGGGGAGCTGTTTTTT. The chain has TRBV7-3 and TRBJ2-2; D uncertain. Trimming pared 4 bases from V and 6 bases from J, leaving 12 bases between. Germline CDR1 and CDR2: SGHTA and FQGTGA. There are 14 residues in the CDR3.

J is TRBJ2-7 and V is TRBV11-2, with D maybe TRBD2 (5 bases). The V gene lost 6 bases and the J gene lost 1 base, with 16 bases spanning the gap. The CDR3 length is 15 residues. In germline, CDR1 is SGHAT, CDR2 FQNNGV. CDR3 sequence reads: CASSFRTVTSYEQYF. The CDR3 DNA is TGTGCCAGCAGTTTCCGGACTGTTACTTCCTACGAGCAGTACTTC.

This chain connects TRBV7-6 to TRBJ2-1; D not resolved. The germline V gene encodes CDR1 SGHVS and CDR2 FNYEAQ. This CDR3 has 15 amino acids. Trimming removed 5 bases from V and 4 bases from J, with 15 bases in between. The CDR3 bases are TGTGCCAGCAGCCCTATAGACTCTTTGTACAATGAGCAGTTCTTC. This translates into CASSPIDSLYNEQFF. Full variable domain (rest looked up from reference TRBV7-6 and TRBJ2-1): GAGVSQSPRYKVTKRGQDVALRCDPISGHVSLYWYRQALGQGPEFLTYFNYEAQQDKSGLPNDRFSAERPEGSISTLTIQRTEQRDSAMYRCASSPIDSLYNEQFFGPGTRLTVL.

V and J are TRBV14 and TRBJ1-3; D is uncertain. The CDR3 runs 16 residues. V lost 4 bases and J lost 5, with 18 bases in between. CDR1 and CDR2 (germline): SGHDN, FVKESK. The DNA for the CDR3 is TGTGCCAGCAGCCGAGCCGACGGACGAATTAGAAACACCATATATTTT. Encoded protein: CASSRADGRIRNTIYF.

The rearrangement joins TRBV14 to TRBJ2-5, with 8 nucleotides matching TRBD2. CDR1 and CDR2 from the germline V gene are SGHDN and FVKESK. CDR3 length: 17 residues. V lost 0 bases to trimming and J lost 5 bases; unmatched junction nucleotides: 11. CDR3 region: CASSQESSGRFRETQYF. The CDR3 bases are TGTGCCAGCAGCCAAGAATCCAGCGGGAGATTCAGGGAGACCCAGTACTTC.

The chain is built from TRBV7-3 and TRBJ2-1, with 10 bases that match TRBD1. CDR3 length: 15 residues. Trimming cost V 5 bases and J 5 bases; bases outside gene matches: 6. Germline values: CDR1 SGHTA, CDR2 FQGTGA. CDR3 coding DNA: TGTGCCAGCAGCCCCCGGGACAGGGGCGACAATGAGCAGTTCTTC. Its translation is CASSPRDRGDNEQFF.

This rearrangement joins TRBV7-2 to TRBJ2-1; 9 bases line up with TRBD1. The V gene end was trimmed by 5 bases and the J gene end by 9 bases; junction bases not matched to a gene: 5. The CDR3 length is 13 residues. The V gene's germline CDR1 is SGHTA and CDR2 FQGNSA. The CDR3 reads CASSGTGRGEQFF. The CDR3, as DNA: TGTGCCAGCAGCGGGACAGGGCGGGGTGAGCAGTTCTTC.